The 30 T cell receptor beta chains in this list originate from one sample, sequenced in a study of T cell repertoires in cytomegalovirus infection. TCRdb reanalysed the reads using MiXCR and keeps one entry per CDR3 protein. The sample carries about 180,000 distinct CDR3 sequences, about 18% recorded once. Material for sequencing was CD8+ T cells from PBMCs. Every receptor here comes from a human donor in good health (CMV status not recorded). Some clones in this sample may be carry-over from other donors' samples.

This chain links TRBV7-9 with TRBJ1-3; 9 nucleotides align to TRBD1. This CDR3 region has 16 residues. Germline CDR1 is SEHNR and CDR2 is FQNEAQ (reference sequence). V lost 5 bases to trimming and J lost 7 bases; unmatched junction nucleotides: 12. The CDR3 coding sequence is TGTGCCAGCAGCCCACCCGGGACAGGGACGTCGAACACCATATATTTT. Encoded protein: CASSPPGTGTSNTIYF.

This clonotype was seen a few times. This sequence joins TRBV4-3 and TRBJ1-2; the D gene is possibly TRBD1 (6 bases). Deletions cut 3 bases from V and 2 bases from J, with 25 bases between. This CDR3 region has 19 residues. Germline V CDR1 and CDR2: LGHNA, YSLEER. The CDR3 region has the DNA TGCGCCAGCAGCCAGGGATCGCCGTCACTGGTCGGGACAAACTATGGCTACACCTTC. This gives the protein CASSQGSPSLVGTNYGYTF.

This clonotype has at least ten counts. The genes are TRBV27 and TRBJ1-1; no definite D call. The germline V gene has CDR1 MNHEY and CDR2 SMNVEV (reference sequence). This CDR3 comprises 14 residues. Trimming removed 6 bases from V and 0 bases from J, with 11 bases in between. In nucleotides, the CDR3 is TGTGCCAGCAGCACCGGGGTACTGAACACTGAAGCTTTCTTT. Its translation is CASSTGVLNTEAFF.

This clonotype was seen at least ten times. This chain uses TRBV7-2 with TRBJ2-3; tentatively, D is TRBD2 (5 bases). The ends were cut back, 5 bases at V and 2 bases at J, with 14 bases in the middle. In germline, CDR1 is SGHTA, CDR2 FQGNSA. There are 15 residues in the CDR3. The CDR3 region is CASSPRTGDTDTQYF. CDR3 sequence (DNA): TGTGCCAGCAGCCCCCGGACTGGTGACACAGATACGCAGTATTTT.

V usage is TRBV12-3 or TRBV12-4 and J usage is TRBJ2-1, with 8 bases aligning to TRBD2. The CDR3 loop spans 13 amino acids. J gave up 9 bases and V 8 bases, and 9 bases lay outside the gene matches. The DNA of the CDR3 is TGTGCCAGCGGGTCCCGGGGGGGGGTTGAGCAGTTCTTC. Protein sequence: CASGSRGGVEQFF.

This clonotype was seen more than once but under ten times. V gene TRBV4-3 combines with J gene TRBJ1-2; D is possibly TRBD1 (5 bases). Germline loops: CDR1 LGHNA, CDR2 YSLEER. The CDR3 is 15 amino acids. V lost 4 bases and J lost 4, with 16 bases in between. This CDR3 is CASSPTETDVYGYTF. CDR3 DNA: TGCGCCAGCAGCCCCACGGAGACAGATGTCTATGGCTACACCTTC.

This clonotype has just a few counts. The chain carries TRBV7-8 and TRBJ2-3, with D perhaps TRBD2 (5 bases). Trimming cost V 3 bases and J 2 bases, with 18 bases left between them. Germline V gene lookup returns CDR1 SGHVS and CDR2 FQNEAQ. The CDR3 sequence is 17 residues long. The CDR3 reads CASSFSGSRLNTDTQYF. The CDR3 DNA reads TGTGCCAGCAGCTTTTCGGGGTCCCGACTCAACACAGATACGCAGTATTTT.

Worth noting for this clonotype: The conserved final phenylalanine or tryptophan is absent from the CDR3, which likely points to a read error. The J gene is TRBJ2-7, the V gene TRBV6-2 or TRBV6-3, with TRBD1 matching 7 bases. The germline CDR1 and CDR2 sequences are MNHEY and SVGEGT. The CDR3 runs to 13 residues. V shed 4 bases and J 3 bases; nucleotides not matched to a gene: 3. CDR3 in amino acids: CASSFRQGYEQYS. The CDR3 DNA reads as TGTGCCAGCAGTTTCCGACAGGGCTACGAGCAGTACTCC.

This clonotype was detected only a few times. V usage is TRBV10-3 and J usage is TRBJ2-1; 13 bases are a match to TRBD2. Unmatched junction bases numbered 8, after V lost 8 bases and J lost 1 base. The CDR3 spans 17 residues. Germline CDR1 ENHRY, CDR2 SYGVKD. The CDR3 loop is CAIGETSGGSSYNEQFF. The DNA of the CDR3 is TGTGCCATCGGCGAGACTAGCGGGGGGTCGTCCTACAATGAGCAGTTCTTC.

In this sample, this clonotype turned up a few times. The chain combines TRBV7-7 with TRBJ2-3; 7 bases map to TRBD1. Losses at the gene ends were 4 bases for V and 6 bases for J; bases not matched to a gene: 7. Per the germline V gene, CDR1 is SSHAT and CDR2 is FNYEAQ (reference sequence). The CDR3 is 14 amino acids. The CDR3 DNA reads as TGTGCCAGCAGCTATTCAGGGGGAAGTGATACGCAGTATTTT. It is translated as CASSYSGGSDTQYF. Complete variable domain (other parts from reference TRBV7-7 and TRBJ2-3): GAGVSQSPRYKVTKRGQDVTLRCDPISSHATLYWYQQALGQGPEFLTYFNYEAQPDKSGLPSDRFSAERPEGSISTLTIQRTEQRDSAMYRCASSYSGGSDTQYFGPGTRLTVL.

This clonotype was seen ten or more times. The CDR3: CASSLEDSLNYGYTF. Here the CDR3 DNA reads TGTGCCAGCAGCTTGGAGGACAGCCTTAACTATGGCTACACCTTC. This chain uses TRBV7-9 with TRBJ1-2; a possible D gene is TRBD1 (6 bases). CDR1 and CDR2 (germline): SEHNR, FQNEAQ (reference sequence). V lost 3 bases to trimming and J lost 1 base, with 12 bases between them. The CDR3 loop spans 15 amino acids.

This clonotype was picked up many times. CDR3 sequence: CASSLAPGQGYTGELFF. The DNA of the CDR3 is TGTGCCAGCAGCTTAGCCCCGGGACAGGGGTACACCGGGGAGCTGTTTTTT. The rearrangement links TRBV7-2 to TRBJ2-2; 10 bases are a match to TRBD1. The CDR3 runs 17 residues. Germline CDR1 reads SGHTA; CDR2 reads FQGNSA. V was clipped by 0 bases and J by 3 bases; unmatched bases: 4.

The rearrangement links TRBV11-2 to TRBJ2-3; 14 nucleotides line up with TRBD2. The germline gives CDR1 SGHAT, CDR2 FQNNGV. The CDR3 has 17 amino acids. J was trimmed by 0 bases and V by 7 bases; bases with no gene match: 6. This CDR3 is CASTGGTSGGSTDTQYF. The CDR3 DNA is TGTGCCAGCACCGGAGGGACTAGCGGGGGTAGCACAGATACGCAGTATTTT.

This clonotype was observed a few times. This chain connects TRBV7-6 to TRBJ1-1; a possible D gene is TRBD1 (5 bases). The CDR3 totals 16 residues. The ends were cut back, 5 bases at V and 3 bases at J, with 19 bases in the middle. CDR1 is SGHVS and CDR2 is FNYEAQ in the germline V gene. The CDR3, as DNA: TGTGCCAGCAGCCCCCTCCTGGGGGGAGCGGACACTGAAGCTTTCTTT. Amino acid sequence: CASSPLLGGADTEAFF.

This clonotype came up a few times. This chain links TRBV27 with TRBJ2-4, with 7 bases aligning to TRBD1. Looked up from germline, CDR1 is MNHEY and CDR2 is SMNVEV (reference sequence). This CDR3 region has 15 residues. Trimming removed 5 bases from V and 1 base from J; junction bases left unmatched: 5. The DNA of the CDR3 is TGTGCCAGCAGTCGGGGACAGTTGGCCAAAAACATTCAGTACTTC. Encoded protein: CASSRGQLAKNIQYF.

The gene calls are TRBV2 and TRBJ1-2, with TRBD1 matching 7 bases. Germline V gives CDR1 SNHLY, CDR2 FYNNEI. CDR3 length: 16 amino acids. V shed 0 bases and J 3 bases; nucleotides not matched to a gene: 7. Here the CDR3 DNA reads TGTGCCAGCAGTGAAGCGCCCAGGGGGAGATACTATGGCTACACCTTC. Protein product: CASSEAPRGRYYGYTF.

This clonotype was found a few times. This chain joins TRBV29-1 and TRBJ2-3; the D is unclear. Trimming pared 5 bases from V and 6 bases from J, leaving 15 bases between. Germline V gives CDR1 SQVTM, CDR2 ANQGSEA. The CDR3 is made up of 13 amino acids. CDR3 coding DNA: TGCAGCGTTTTGTCGTCCAGTACGGATACGCAGTATTTT. It translates to CSVLSSSTDTQYF.

This clonotype was seen just once. This sequence joins TRBV20-1 and TRBJ2-5; no firm D call. The ends were cut back, 1 base at V and 10 bases at J, with 10 bases in the middle. The CDR3 totals 11 residues. Germline V gene sequence: CDR1 DFQATT, CDR2 SNEGSKA (reference sequence). The CDR3 sequence: CSARAGPVQYF. CDR3 bases: TGCAGTGCTAGAGCTGGTCCGGTCCAGTACTTC.

This clonotype was observed at least ten times. The J gene is TRBJ1-5, the V gene TRBV7-2, with D maybe TRBD1 (5 bases). The CDR3 has 13 amino acids. Germline lookup yields CDR1 SGHTA and CDR2 FQGNSA. Trimming removed 3 bases from V and 8 bases from J, with 11 bases in between. The chain's CDR3 is CASSFRVREPQHF. The CDR3 DNA reads as TGTGCCAGCAGCTTCAGGGTCAGGGAGCCCCAGCATTTT.

The V gene is TRBV4-3, the J gene TRBJ2-7; 11 positions match TRBD1. Per the germline V gene, CDR1 is LGHNA and CDR2 is YSLEER. Trimming removed 3 bases from V and 6 bases from J; junction bases left unmatched: 4. The CDR3 consists of 14 residues. The CDR3 loop reads CASSQDRGHGEQYF. The DNA of the CDR3 is TGCGCCAGCAGCCAGGACAGGGGGCATGGCGAGCAGTACTTC.

The chain combines TRBV7-2 with TRBJ2-7, with 8 positions matching TRBD1. With 2 bases clipped from V and 1 base from J, the junction kept 7 bases outside the gene matches. Germline V gives CDR1 SGHTA, CDR2 FQGNSA. This CDR3 is built from 16 residues. Here the CDR3 DNA reads TGTGCCAGCAGCTTACAGGGCCGGGACAGGTCCTACGAGCAGTACTTC. It translates to CASSLQGRDRSYEQYF.

The V gene is TRBV7-3, the J gene TRBJ1-2; D is possibly TRBD1 (6 bases). Trimming cost V 5 bases and J 0 bases, with 10 bases left between them. Looked up from germline, CDR1 is SGHTA and CDR2 is FQGTGA. The CDR3 has 14 amino acids. CDR3 protein: CASSPSGANYGYTF. CDR3 coding DNA: TGTGCCAGCAGCCCCTCAGGGGCTAACTATGGCTACACCTTC.

This clonotype turned up a few times. J is TRBJ1-2 and V is TRBV2, with D possibly TRBD1 on 5 matching bases. V lost 8 bases and J lost 0, with 7 bases in between. The CDR3 has 12 amino acids. Per the germline V gene, CDR1 is SNHLY and CDR2 is FYNNEI. The CDR3 bases are TGTGCCAGCCGGGGGGCTAACTATGGCTACACCTTC. Translation: CASRGANYGYTF. Full variable domain (remainder filled in from reference TRBV2 and TRBJ1-2): EPEVTQTPSHQVTQMGQEVILRCVPISNHLYFYWYRQILGQKVEFLVSFYNNEISEKSEIFDDQFSVERPDGSNFTLKIRSTKLEDSAMYFCASRGANYGYTFGSGTRLTVV.

This clonotype was detected a few times. The chain carries TRBV7-2 and TRBJ1-2, with TRBD1 identical over 8 bases. V shed 7 bases, J shed 8 bases, and the junction held 9 bases outside the gene matches. The CDR3 totals 13 residues. Germline loops: CDR1 SGHTA, CDR2 FQGNSA. The CDR3 nucleotides read TGTGCCAGCACCTCAGGGGGCGCGAAAGGCTACACCTTC. As protein: CASTSGGAKGYTF. Full variable domain (rest looked up from reference TRBV7-2 and TRBJ1-2): GAGVSQSPSNKVTEKGKDVELRCDPISGHTALYWYRQSLGQGLEFLIYFQGNSAPDKSGLPSDRFSAERTGGSVSTLTIQRTQQEDSAVYLCASTSGGAKGYTFGSGTRLTVV.

V gene TRBV15 combines with J gene TRBJ2-7; no firm D call. Germline V gives CDR1 LNHNV, CDR2 YYDKDF (reference sequence). The CDR3 extends over 17 amino acids. Trimming stripped 0 bases from V and 6 bases from J, with 21 bases between. CDR3 coding DNA: TGTGCCACCAGCAGAGATATAATACGGCCGCCACGAAGCGAGCAGTACTTC. Its protein is CATSRDIIRPPRSEQYF.

This clonotype was seen a few times. This chain links TRBV19 with TRBJ2-7, with D perhaps matching TRBD2 (5 bases). CDR1 LNHDA and CDR2 SQIVND come from the germline V gene (reference sequence). The CDR3 has 13 amino acids. The V end was cut by 1 base, the J end by 6 bases, with 10 bases between. DNA for the CDR3: TGTGCCAGTAGTATAGGAGGGATCGGCGAGCAGTACTTC. This translates into CASSIGGIGEQYF.

The gene calls are TRBV4-1 and TRBJ1-5, with a possible D match to TRBD1 (6 bases). This CDR3 is 14 amino acids long. The ends were cut back, 1 base at V and 4 bases at J, with 8 bases in the middle. CDR1 and CDR2 (germline): MGHRA, YSYEKL. The CDR3 nucleotides read TGCGCCAGCAGCCAAGGGACAGCAAATCAGCCCCAGCATTTT. Its translation is CASSQGTANQPQHF.

The J gene is TRBJ2-5, the V gene TRBV6-1; D gene uncertain. V lost 2 bases to trimming and J lost 1 base, with 11 bases between them. CDR1 and CDR2 from the germline V gene are MNHNS and SASEGT. This CDR3 comprises 15 residues. This CDR3 reads CASSEQDLLQETQYF. The DNA for the CDR3 is TGTGCCAGCAGTGAACAGGACCTCCTCCAAGAGACCCAGTACTTC.

This clonotype was seen repeatedly, ten times or more. This chain connects TRBV7-9 to TRBJ2-7, with 9 bases identical to TRBD1. The CDR3 spans 13 residues. Per germline, CDR1 SEHNR and CDR2 FQNEAQ (reference sequence). V shed 7 bases, J shed 2 bases, and the junction held 3 bases outside the gene matches. The DNA of the CDR3 is TGTGCCAGCAAGGGGACAGGGACCTACGAGCAGTACTTC. This translates into CASKGTGTYEQYF.

This clonotype was seen more than once but under ten times. The rearrangement joins TRBV14 to TRBJ1-1; 9 nucleotides line up with TRBD1. The length of the CDR3 is 18 residues. J gave up 3 bases and V 4 bases, and 15 bases lay outside the gene matches. The germline V gene encodes CDR1 SGHDN and CDR2 FVKESK. The CDR3 DNA is TGTGCCAGCAGCCCGGGACAGGGAGAGTTGAAATGGTACACTGAAGCTTTCTTT. Amino acid sequence: CASSPGQGELKWYTEAFF.